This is a list of T cell receptor beta chains from one sample in a study of blood T cell repertoires in COVID-19. Only in-frame clones appear in the TCRdb table, and some are missing; sequencing was by immunoSEQ multiplex PCR. The repertoire has 150,000 to 200,000 clones, over 75% of them found once; the top ten carry 9.5% to 13%. The sample was peripheral blood. The receptor source for this set is a human donor in a cohort sampled during active COVID-19. The CDR3 runs from the conserved cysteine through the conserved F or W. The D gene is left open where the match is weak. The size field is filled for only some rows; it gives once, few, many or a size class.

J gene	D gene	clone size	V gene	CDR3 protein	CDR3 DNA
TRBJ2-5	NA	many	TRBV12-5	CASGSGTQGGQETQYF	TGTGCTAGTGGTTCGGGAACCCAGGGGGGCCAAGAGACCCAGTACTTC
TRBJ1-2	NA	NA	TRBV6-5	CASSYGFGHSNYGYTF	TGTGCCAGCAGTTACGGATTCGGACACTCCAACTATGGCTACACCTTC
TRBJ2-7	TRBD2	NA	TRBV7-2	CASSSGLAGEQYF	TGTGCCAGCAGTTCGGGACTAGCTGGCGAGCAGTACTTC
TRBJ2-1	TRBD1	NA	TRBV10-1	CASEPVSGGEQFF	TGCGCCAGCGAACCGGTCTCAGGGGGTGAGCAGTTCTTC
TRBJ2-7	TRBD2	few	TRBV3-1/TRBV3-2	CASSHGLAGAEQYF	TGTGCCAGCAGCCACGGACTAGCGGGAGCGGAGCAGTACTTC
TRBJ1-3	NA	NA	TRBV7-8	CASSIYSGNTIYF	TGTGCCAGCAGCATATACTCTGGAAACACCATATATTTT
TRBJ2-2	TRBD2	NA	TRBV5-4	CASSFGTSSTGELFF	TGTGCCAGCAGCTTTGGGACTAGCAGCACCGGGGAGCTGTTTTTT
TRBJ2-5	NA	NA	TRBV9	CASSVPLETQYF	TGTGCCAGCAGCGTACCCCTAGAGACCCAGTACTTC
TRBJ2-1	TRBD1	NA	TRBV5-1	CASSLTGTGVYNEQFF	TGCGCCAGCAGCTTGACCGGGACAGGGGTCTACAATGAGCAGTTCTTC
TRBJ1-2	TRBD1	once	TRBV19	CASSIGTALYGYTF	TGTGCCAGTAGTATCGGGACAGCGCTCTATGGCTACACCTTC
TRBJ1-5	NA	NA	TRBV30	CAWSEIGVGQPQHF	TGTGCCTGGAGTGAGATCGGGGTAGGTCAGCCCCAGCATTTT
TRBJ2-3	NA	few	TRBV28	CASRGFTDTQYF	TGTGCCAGCCGGGGTTTCACAGATACGCAGTATTTT
TRBJ2-3	NA	many	TRBV7-9	CASSFSPSRGQYF	TGTGCCAGCAGCTTTAGCCCCTCCCGCGGGCAGTATTTT
TRBJ2-7	NA	NA	TRBV5-6	CASSLGAGTYEQYF	TGTGCCAGCAGCTTGGGAGCCGGGACCTACGAGCAGTACTTC
TRBJ2-5	TRBD2	NA	TRBV5-8	CASSRGLAGLQETQYF	TGTGCCAGCAGCCGGGGACTAGCGGGGCTTCAAGAGACCCAGTACTTC
TRBJ2-5	NA	NA	TRBV9	CASSVAGFQETQYF	TGTGCCAGCAGCGTAGCAGGGTTCCAAGAGACCCAGTACTTC
TRBJ1-1	NA	NA	TRBV30	CASPPRLEAFF	TGTGCCTCCCCTCCCCGACTTGAAGCTTTCTTT
TRBJ2-7	NA	NA	TRBV6-5	CASSYMSEQYF	TGTGCCAGCAGTTACATGAGCGAGCAGTACTTC
TRBJ2-7	TRBD1	NA	TRBV9	CASSASPDRYEQYF	TGTGCCAGCAGCGCCTCCCCGGACAGGTACGAGCAGTACTTC
TRBJ2-7	NA	NA	TRBV7-2	CASSLVGGSYEQYF	TGTGCCAGCAGCTTAGTGGGAGGCTCCTACGAGCAGTACTTC
TRBJ2-7	NA	NA	TRBV4-3	CASSRPTRLKEHEQYF	TGCGCCAGCAGCCGTCCTACTAGACTCAAGGAGCACGAGCAGTACTTC
TRBJ2-5	TRBD2	NA	TRBV9	CASSPHQPGTSGMTQYF	TGTGCCAGCAGTCCCCATCAACCTGGGACTAGCGGTATGACCCAGTACTTC
TRBJ2-1	TRBD2	NA	TRBV10-3	CAISRTTSGGANEQFF	TGTGCCATCAGCCGCACAACTAGCGGGGGGGCCAATGAGCAGTTCTTC
TRBJ2-7	NA	NA	TRBV5-4	CASSLGQEGYEQYF	TGTGCCAGCAGCTTGGGACAGGAAGGCTACGAGCAGTACTTC
TRBJ1-5	NA	NA	TRBV19	CASTPRWQGNQPQHF	TGTGCCAGTACCCCGCGGTGGCAGGGTAATCAGCCCCAGCATTTT
TRBJ2-7	NA	NA	TRBV12-3/TRBV12-4	CASSLAAYEQYF	TGTGCCAGCAGTTTAGCCGCCTACGAGCAGTACTTC
TRBJ1-2	TRBD1	NA	TRBV18	CASSETGGSYGYTF	TGTGCCAGCTCAGAGACAGGGGGTTCCTATGGCTACACCTTC
TRBJ1-2	NA	NA	TRBV10-1	CASSESQDSPYGYTF	TGCGCCAGCAGTGAGTCGCAGGACAGTCCCTATGGCTACACCTTC